These 30 T cell receptor beta chains share one sample of origin, sequenced in a study of blood T cell repertoires in COVID-19. Clones were sequenced by immunoSEQ multiplex PCR, and TCRdb holds only the in-frame ones, with some missing. The data contain roughly 330,000 clones, approximately 87% of them singletons. The sequenced sample was peripheral blood. These receptors were collected from a woman aged 45-65 years with active or convalescent COVID-19.

This rearrangement joins TRBV4-1 to TRBJ2-7, with a tentative D call TRBD1 (7 bases). V gave up 1 base and J gave up 6 bases, with 16 bases separating them. The CDR3 contains 15 residues. Germline values: CDR1 MGHRA, CDR2 YSYEKL. In DNA, the CDR3 is TGCGCCAGCAGCCAAGCAGGGGGGCTTCTTTCCGAGCAGTACTTC. As protein: CASSQAGGLLSEQYF.

The rearrangement joins TRBV7-8 to TRBJ1-2, with a possible D match to TRBD1 (6 bases). The germline V gene has CDR1 SGHVS and CDR2 FQNEAQ. This CDR3 spans 14 amino acids. Deletions cut 1 base from V and 3 bases from J, with 9 bases between. In DNA, the CDR3 is TGTGCCAGCAGCTTAGTGGCAGGGGACTATGGCTACACCTTC. Amino acid sequence: CASSLVAGDYGYTF. The full variable domain, rest sourced from reference TRBV7-8 and TRBJ1-2, is GAGVSQSPRYKVAKRGQDVALRCDPISGHVSLFWYQQALGQGPEFLTYFQNEAQLDKSGLPSDRFFAERPEGSVSTLKIQRTQQEDSAVYLCASSLVAGDYGYTFGSGTRLTVV.

The gene calls are TRBV9 and TRBJ2-1, with D uncertain. The CDR3 is 16 residues long. With 5 bases removed from V and 4 bases from J, the gap between germline ends came to 19 bases. Germline V lookup: CDR1 SGDLS, CDR2 YYNGEE. The CDR3 DNA is TGTGCCAGCAGTGTTAGCTCCGGGTCACTTTACAATGAGCAGTTCTTC. This codes for CASSVSSGSLYNEQFF.

J is TRBJ1-2 and V is TRBV28; D uncertain. There are 13 residues in the CDR3. From germline, CDR1 is MDHEN and CDR2 SYDVKM. Trimming shortened V by 6 bases and J by 0 bases, and 8 bases separated the two germline ends. The CDR3 protein is CASRAQSNYGYTF. The CDR3 bases are TGTGCCAGCAGAGCACAGTCTAACTATGGCTACACCTTC.

CDR3 coding DNA: TGCGCCAGCAGCCCGCAAGCCGGGACTACTTTAGCCAAAAACATTCAGTACTTC. The encoded protein is CASSPQAGTTLAKNIQYF. The genes are TRBV5-1 and TRBJ2-4; the match to TRBD2 covers 7 bases. CDR1 and CDR2 from the germline V gene are SGHRS and YFSETQ. The CDR3 covers 18 residues. Losses at the gene ends were 4 bases for V and 0 bases for J; bases not matched to a gene: 13.

This rearrangement joins TRBV19 to TRBJ2-7, with D maybe TRBD1 (5 bases). Per the germline V gene, CDR1 is LNHDA and CDR2 is SQIVND (reference sequence). The CDR3 spans 16 residues. V lost 3 bases and J 6 bases, leaving 21 bases between the germline ends. In DNA form, the CDR3 reads TGTGCCAGTAGTATGATCAGGGTTAATGGCGTCGTCGAGCAGTACTTC. Translating gives CASSMIRVNGVVEQYF. Based on the CDR3 plus reference TRBV19 and TRBJ2-7, the full variable domain is DGGITQSPKYLFRKEGQNVTLSCEQNLNHDAMYWYRQDPGQGLRLIYYSQIVNDFQKGDIAEGYSVSREKKESFPLTVTSAQKNPTAFYLCASSMIRVNGVVEQYFGPGTRLTVT.

The J gene is TRBJ1-3, the V gene TRBV10-3; D gene unclear. CDR3 length: 13 residues. Trimming cost V 6 bases and J 0 bases, with 6 bases left between them. The germline CDR1 and CDR2 sequences are ENHRY and SYGVKD. The DNA of the CDR3 is TGTGCCATCAGAACGGGCTCTGGAAACACCATATATTTT. It translates to CAIRTGSGNTIYF.

This clone has only one observation. The chain combines TRBV6-2 or TRBV6-3 with TRBJ2-7, with a tentative D call TRBD1 (5 bases). The V gene's germline CDR1 is MNHEY and CDR2 SVGEGT. The CDR3 is made up of 14 amino acids. Trimming cost V 2 bases and J 5 bases, with 13 bases left between them. In nucleotides, the CDR3 is TGTGCCAGCAGTTACATAGGGGCAAGAAACGAGCAGTACTTC. The encoded protein is CASSYIGARNEQYF.

This clone has just one count. J is TRBJ2-7 and V is TRBV18; perhaps TRBD1 as D (6 bases). The ends were cut back, 1 base at V and 8 bases at J, with 15 bases in the middle. The CDR3 is 14 amino acids. CDR1 and CDR2 from the germline V gene are KGHSH and LQKENI. The CDR3 loop reads CASSPLTPQGQQYF. The CDR3 DNA reads TGTGCCAGCTCACCACTGACCCCACAGGGACAGCAGTACTTC.

This clone has only one observation. The chain couples TRBV6-2 or TRBV6-3 to TRBJ2-7; D possibly corresponds to TRBD2 (6 bases). CDR3 length: 14 residues. CDR1 is MNHEY, CDR2 SVGEGT, per germline. The ends were cut back, 2 bases at V and 7 bases at J, with 15 bases in the middle. In DNA, the CDR3 is TGTGCCAGCAGTTACGTGGGGGGAGGAGGAGAGCAGTACTTC. This encodes CASSYVGGGGEQYF.

CDR3 DNA sequence: TGTGCCAGCAGTCGACTAGCGGGGGGGACTACAGATACGCAGTATTTT. Translation gives CASSRLAGGTTDTQYF. V is TRBV6-6 and J is TRBJ2-3; TRBD2 aligns across 14 bases. This CDR3 spans 16 amino acids. J was trimmed by 3 bases and V by 5 bases; bases with no gene match: 4. Germline loops: CDR1 MNHNY, CDR2 SVGAGI (reference sequence).

The chain has TRBV15 and TRBJ1-1; D unclear. Germline V gene data show CDR1 as LNHNV and CDR2 as YYDKDF (reference sequence). There are 12 residues in the CDR3. Trimming left V 0 bases short and J 5 bases short, with 4 bases between. CDR3 nucleotides: TGTGCCACCAGCAGAGACTTTACTGAAGCTTTCTTT. Encoded protein: CATSRDFTEAFF.

The chain is built from TRBV19 and TRBJ2-5; TRBD1 agrees at 8 bases. CDR1 LNHDA and CDR2 SQIVND come from the germline V gene (reference sequence). J gave up 4 bases and V 3 bases, and 10 bases lay outside the gene matches. The CDR3 runs 16 residues. Written as DNA, the CDR3 is TGTGCCAGTAGTATGCGGACAGGGTTCATGCGAGAGACCCAGTACTTC. This sequence encodes CASSMRTGFMRETQYF.

The chain has TRBV30 and TRBJ1-1, with D unclear. V lost 1 base and J lost 9, with 15 bases in between. This CDR3 has 13 amino acids. The germline CDR1 and CDR2 sequences are GTSNPN and SVGIG (reference sequence). The CDR3 DNA follows: TGTGCCTGGAGTGGGACTATCGATCCTAAAGCTTTCTTT. It specifies CAWSGTIDPKAFF.

The chain joins TRBV4-3 to TRBJ1-1; D perhaps matches TRBD1 (5 bases). Germline loops: CDR1 LGHNA, CDR2 YSLEER. The CDR3 has 16 residues. V lost 2 bases, J lost 1 base, and 14 bases lay in between. The chain's CDR3 is CASSQSTGHPNTEAFF. Written as DNA, the CDR3 is TGCGCCAGCAGCCAATCAACCGGACACCCGAACACTGAAGCTTTCTTT.

V is TRBV6-5 and J is TRBJ1-2; weak D call: TRBD1 (6 bases). This CDR3 has 15 amino acids. Trimming stripped 1 base from V and 4 bases from J, with 13 bases between. Germline values: CDR1 MNHEY, CDR2 SVGAGI. The CDR3 reads CASSYYSGHRYGYTF. In DNA form, the CDR3 reads TGTGCCAGCAGTTACTATTCGGGACACCGCTATGGCTACACCTTC.

The V gene is TRBV14, the J gene TRBJ1-2; 11 nucleotides align to TRBD1. The CDR3 runs to 18 residues. The germline V gene has CDR1 SGHDN and CDR2 FVKESK. J was trimmed by 3 bases and V by 4 bases; bases with no gene match: 13. In DNA form, the CDR3 reads TGTGCCAGCAGCCGTTCCGGGACAGGGGGGCTCCGGTACTATGGCTACACCTTC. It is translated as CASSRSGTGGLRYYGYTF.

The J gene is TRBJ1-2, the V gene TRBV5-4, with unresolved D. This CDR3 spans 14 amino acids. Germline loops: CDR1 SGHNT, CDR2 YYREEE (reference sequence). With 0 bases removed from V and 4 bases from J, the gap between germline ends came to 10 bases. The CDR3 protein is CASSLDVGSYGYTF. In nucleotides, the CDR3 is TGTGCCAGCAGCTTGGACGTGGGGAGCTATGGCTACACCTTC.

CDR3 nucleotide sequence: TGCGCCAGCAGCAAACAGGGTGATACGAGGTATGGCTACACCTTC. Encoded protein: CASSKQGDTRYGYTF. The J gene is TRBJ1-2, the V gene TRBV5-1; a weak D match, TRBD1 (6 bases). Germline-derived CDR1 and CDR2 are SGHRS and YFSETQ. With 4 bases removed from V and 5 bases from J, the gap between germline ends came to 18 bases. This CDR3 region has 15 residues.

On this clone: The junction shows a germline mismatch at one end, possibly a read error. The chain links TRBV30 to TRBJ2-4, with D possibly TRBD1 on 5 matching bases. The CDR3 runs to 13 residues. The germline CDR1 and CDR2 sequences are GTSNPN and SVGIG (reference sequence). The CDR3 DNA is TGTGCCTGGAATTCTGGGGCTAAAATCATTCAGTACTTC. This gives the protein CAWNSGAKIIQYF.

V gene TRBV5-1 combines with J gene TRBJ1-6; 7 nucleotides line up with TRBD1. The length of the CDR3 is 15 residues. V lost 1 base and J lost 10; bases outside the gene matches: 8. CDR1 SGHRS and CDR2 YFSETQ come from the germline V gene. Here the CDR3 reads CASSLTGVGSSPLHF. DNA of the CDR3: TGCGCCAGCAGCTTGACAGGGGTAGGGAGCTCACCCCTCCACTTT.

The chain combines TRBV3-1 (or the pseudogene TRBV3-2) with TRBJ2-7; D might be TRBD2 (6 bases). V shed 5 bases and J shed 2 bases, with 13 bases lying between them. Per the germline V gene, CDR1 is LGHDT and CDR2 is YNNKEL (reference sequence). This CDR3 has 14 residues. The CDR3 bases are TGTGCCAGCAGCACCGCCGGGGGAACCTACGAGCAGTACTTC. Protein product: CASSTAGGTYEQYF.

This clone was detected many times. The chain recombines TRBV19 with TRBJ2-7, with D perhaps matching TRBD2 (5 bases). Germline V lookup: CDR1 LNHDA, CDR2 SQIVND (reference sequence). Trimming took off 0 bases at V and 7 bases at J, with 16 bases between the two ends. The CDR3 is 15 residues long. DNA for the CDR3: TGTGCCAGTAGTATAGATACTAGTCCGGTGTGGGAGCAGTACTTC. This sequence encodes CASSIDTSPVWEQYF.

The chain carries TRBV27 and TRBJ1-2; 8 bases match TRBD1. Germline assignment: CDR1 MNHEY and CDR2 SMNVEV (reference sequence). V was clipped by 0 bases and J by 4 bases; unmatched bases: 4. The CDR3 spans 15 residues. Here the CDR3 DNA reads TGTGCCAGCAGTTTATCGCCAACAGGGGGCTATGGCTACACCTTC. This gives the protein CASSLSPTGGYGYTF.

The rearrangement links TRBV7-2 to TRBJ2-1; TRBD2 aligns across 7 bases. The V and J ends lost 0 bases and 2 bases, in that order; junction bases with no gene match: 1. The CDR3 has 15 amino acids. In germline, CDR1 is SGHTA, CDR2 FQGNSA. The CDR3 loop reads CASSLAGGPYNEQFF. The CDR3 nucleotides read TGTGCCAGCAGCTTAGCGGGAGGGCCCTACAATGAGCAGTTCTTC.

The chain is built from TRBV12-3 or TRBV12-4 and TRBJ1-6, with D possibly matching TRBD1 (5 bases). The CDR3 is 13 amino acids. CDR3 sequence: CASDGGAKSPLHF. The CDR3 bases are TGTGCTAGTGACGGGGGAGCAAAGTCACCCCTCCACTTT.

The gene calls are TRBV6-5 and TRBJ1-2; no clear D. Trimming stripped 7 bases from V and 3 bases from J, with 18 bases between. The CDR3 has 15 residues. From germline, CDR1 is MNHEY and CDR2 SVGAGI. The CDR3 DNA reads TGTGCCAGCAATTCCCGCGGAGTATTACACTATGGCTACACCTTC. Protein: CASNSRGVLHYGYTF.

In this sample, this clone turned up once. The chain carries TRBV28 and TRBJ1-1; a possible D gene is TRBD1 (6 bases). This CDR3 has 12 residues. Trimming removed 1 base from V and 11 bases from J, with 11 bases in between. Looked up from germline, CDR1 is MDHEN and CDR2 is SYDVKM. CDR3 sequence reads: CASSLSGTPAFF. The CDR3 bases are TGTGCCAGCAGTTTATCCGGGACACCGGCTTTCTTT.

CDR3 loop: CASSRGGNLNTEAFF. In DNA, the CDR3 is TGTGCCAGTAGTAGGGGGGGGAACTTGAACACTGAAGCTTTCTTT. This rearrangement joins TRBV19 to TRBJ1-1; TRBD1 is a possible D gene (5 bases). Per the germline V gene, CDR1 is LNHDA and CDR2 is SQIVND (reference sequence). V lost 4 bases and J 0 bases, leaving 12 bases between the germline ends. CDR3 length: 15 residues.

The chain links TRBV10-1 to TRBJ1-4; possible D gene TRBD1, 6 bases. Per the germline V gene, CDR1 is WNHNN and CDR2 is SYGVQD (reference sequence). V lost 7 bases and J 3 bases, leaving 12 bases between the germline ends. The CDR3 is 14 residues long. The CDR3 sequence is CASTQDRANEKLFF. The CDR3 nucleotides read TGCGCCAGCACCCAGGACAGAGCTAATGAAAAACTGTTTTTT.